These 14 T cell receptor beta chains were sequenced from one sample in a study of T cell responses to AZD1222 COVID-19 vaccine. Repertoires were generated with immunoSEQ multiplex PCR, while TCRdb's copy carries only in-frame clones and drops some. The sample contains about 21,000 clones, roughly 83% of which appear only once. The sample was peripheral blood, taken 28 days after the second AZD1222 dose. Receptors were obtained from an adult who received the AZD1222 COVID-19 vaccine.

V gene TRBV7-2 combines with J gene TRBJ1-1, with a tentative D call TRBD1 (6 bases). The CDR3 loop spans 16 amino acids. The V end lost 2 bases, the J end lost 5 bases, and 18 bases lay between the germline ends. The V gene's germline CDR1 is SGHTA and CDR2 FQGNSA. The CDR3 here is CASSLRGTGRQTEAFF. The CDR3 bases are TGTGCCAGCAGCTTACGAGGTACAGGGAGGCAAACTGAAGCTTTCTTT.

This chain connects TRBV6-4 to TRBJ2-2; TRBD1 agrees at 10 bases. The CDR3 is made up of 15 amino acids. The junction had 5 bases not matched to a gene; V was cut back by 6 bases and J by 4 bases. The germline V gene encodes CDR1 MRHNA and CDR2 SNTAGT. The CDR3 spells CASRQDRGSTGELFF. For the CDR3, the DNA is TGTGCCAGCAGGCAGGACAGGGGGAGCACCGGGGAGCTGTTTTTT.

The J gene is TRBJ2-3, the V gene TRBV15, with TRBD2 matching 8 bases. The V gene end was trimmed by 1 base and the J gene end by 9 bases; junction bases not matched to a gene: 3. Germline-derived CDR1 and CDR2 are LNHNV and YYDKDF (reference sequence). This CDR3 contains 13 residues. The CDR3 region is CATSRVQRETQYF. The CDR3 coding sequence is TGTGCCACCAGCAGAGTTCAGCGGGAGACGCAGTATTTT.

The chain links TRBV9 to TRBJ2-2; D not resolved. V dropped 0 bases and J dropped 1 base, with 10 bases sitting between them. There are 16 residues in the CDR3. Germline V CDR1 and CDR2: SGDLS, YYNGEE. The CDR3 DNA reads TGTGCCAGCAGCGTAGCTGCACTATTGAACACCGGGGAGCTGTTTTTT. It is translated as CASSVAALLNTGELFF.

This clone was seen more than once but under ten times. This sequence joins TRBV3-1 (or the pseudogene TRBV3-2) and TRBJ2-7; tentative D call: TRBD2 (6 bases). CDR1 LGHDT and CDR2 YNNKEL come from the germline V gene (reference sequence). The V end lost 3 bases, the J end lost 5 bases, and 8 bases lay between the germline ends. The CDR3 length is 12 residues. CDR3: CASSHSGDEQYF. CDR3 nucleotide sequence: TGTGCCAGCAGCCATTCGGGGGACGAGCAGTACTTC.

The gene calls are TRBV5-5 and TRBJ1-2, with D perhaps TRBD1 (5 bases). V was clipped by 5 bases and J by 4 bases, with 18 bases between them. The CDR3 runs 15 residues. Per germline, CDR1 SGHKS and CDR2 YYEKEE (reference sequence). CDR3 DNA: TGTGCCAGCAGTACAACGGGGGGGTTAAGCTATGGCTACACCTTC. Translated: CASSTTGGLSYGYTF.

This clone was seen only once. The V gene is TRBV9, the J gene TRBJ1-6; no firm D call. The CDR3 has 14 amino acids. The ends were cut back, 4 bases at V and 6 bases at J, with 11 bases in the middle. The V gene's germline CDR1 is SGDLS and CDR2 YYNGEE. CDR3 sequence (DNA): TGTGCCAGCAGCATTGACGCTAGTAATTCACCCCTCCACTTT. Its translation is CASSIDASNSPLHF. Together with reference TRBV9 and TRBJ1-6, the CDR3 gives the full variable domain: DSGVTQTPKHLITATGQRVTLRCSPRSGDLSVYWYQQSLDQGLQFLIQYYNGEERAKGNILERFSAQQFPDLHSELNLSSLELGDSALYFCASSIDASNSPLHFGNGTRLTVT.

The chain's CDR3 is CASTRTSGGPDTQYF. As DNA, the CDR3 is TGTGCCAGCACCCGGACTAGCGGGGGGCCAGATACGCAGTATTTT. The chain couples TRBV6-5 to TRBJ2-3, with 14 bases that match TRBD2. Per the germline V gene, CDR1 is MNHEY and CDR2 is SVGAGI. The CDR3 has 15 residues. Trimming at V came to 7 bases and at J to 4 bases, leaving 4 bases not matched to a gene.

The J gene is TRBJ2-6, the V gene TRBV7-6, with a tentative D call TRBD1 (5 bases). From germline, CDR1 is SGHVS and CDR2 FNYEAQ. The CDR3 consists of 20 residues. Trimming cost V 5 bases and J 0 bases, with 23 bases left between them. Here the CDR3 DNA reads TGTGCCAGCAGCCCCCAGGGTGGACCACCTTTTCTCTCTGGGGCCAACGTCCTGACTTTC. Encoded protein: CASSPQGGPPFLSGANVLTF.

The chain recombines TRBV6-5 with TRBJ2-3, with 10 bases identical to TRBD2. The germline V gene encodes CDR1 MNHEY and CDR2 SVGAGI. The V segment lost 4 bases and the J segment 1 base; nucleotides outside the gene matches: 5. This CDR3 is 16 amino acids long. The CDR3 reads CASSSGLAGGTDTQYF. The DNA of the CDR3 is TGTGCCAGCAGTTCAGGGCTAGCGGGAGGCACAGATACGCAGTATTTT.

The CDR3 region is CASSLRETQYF. CDR3 nucleotides: TGTGCCAGCAGCTTAAGAGAGACCCAGTACTTC. V gene TRBV11-3 combines with J gene TRBJ2-5, with D unresolved. The germline V gene has CDR1 SGHNT and CDR2 YENEEA. The V gene lost 2 bases and the J gene lost 4 bases, with 2 bases spanning the gap. This CDR3 is built from 11 residues.

J is TRBJ2-1 and V is TRBV5-4; 12 bases fit TRBD2. V lost 4 bases to trimming and J lost 0 bases; unmatched junction nucleotides: 5. The CDR3 contains 17 residues. CDR1 and CDR2 (germline): SGHNT, YYREEE (reference sequence). This CDR3 is CASSMGLAGSSYNEQFF. The CDR3 nucleotides read TGTGCCAGCAGCATGGGACTAGCGGGTTCCTCCTACAATGAGCAGTTCTTC.

J is TRBJ1-2 and V is TRBV5-1; TRBD1 matches 9 bases. The CDR3 spans 15 residues. Germline V gene sequence: CDR1 SGHRS, CDR2 YFSETQ. V shed 4 bases, J shed 0 bases, and the junction held 4 bases outside the gene matches. The CDR3, as DNA: TGCGCCAGCAGCCGAAGGACAGGGGCTAACTATGGCTACACCTTC. This translates into CASSRRTGANYGYTF.

The chain uses TRBV29-1 and TRBJ2-2; 7 nucleotides agree with TRBD1. Trimming took 7 bases from V and 0 from J; bases not matched to a gene: 2. The CDR3 runs 13 residues. Germline V gene data show CDR1 as SQVTM and CDR2 as ANQGSEA. The CDR3 reads CSGGQANTGELFF. The CDR3 DNA is TGCAGCGGCGGACAGGCGAACACCGGGGAGCTGTTTTTT.